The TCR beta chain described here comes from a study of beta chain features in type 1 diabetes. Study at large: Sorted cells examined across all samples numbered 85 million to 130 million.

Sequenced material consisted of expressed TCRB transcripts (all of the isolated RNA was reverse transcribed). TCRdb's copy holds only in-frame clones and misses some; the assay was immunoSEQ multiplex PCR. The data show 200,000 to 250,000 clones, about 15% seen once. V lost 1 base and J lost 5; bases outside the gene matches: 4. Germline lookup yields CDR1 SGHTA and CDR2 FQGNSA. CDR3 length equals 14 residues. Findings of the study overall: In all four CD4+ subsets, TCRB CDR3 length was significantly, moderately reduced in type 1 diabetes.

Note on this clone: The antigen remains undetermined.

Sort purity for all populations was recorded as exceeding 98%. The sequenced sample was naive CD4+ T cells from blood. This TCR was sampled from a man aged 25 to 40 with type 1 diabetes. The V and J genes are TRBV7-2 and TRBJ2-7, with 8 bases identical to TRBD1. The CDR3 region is CASSLEPGGNEQYF. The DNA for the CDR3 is TGTGCCAGCAGCTTAGAACCAGGGGGCAACGAGCAGTACTTC.